This T cell receptor (beta chain) was recovered during a study of T cell changes during pregnancy in multiple sclerosis. Here immunoSEQ multiplex PCR was the method, and the copy in TCRdb shows in-frame clones only, minus some. Of tens of thousands of clones in the sample, 93% were seen once. This CDR3 is built from 12 residues. J was trimmed by 7 bases and V by 6 bases; bases with no gene match: 5. The germline V gene encodes CDR1 MNHEY and CDR2 SMNVEV (reference sequence). The sample in question was peripheral blood, obtained in the second trimester of pregnancy. This TCR was sampled from a female donor with multiple sclerosis, enrolled in a pregnancy study. The chain combines TRBV27 with TRBJ1-1; 7 nucleotides line up with TRBD1. The CDR3 loop is CASRKGAFEAFF. CDR3 nucleotides: TGTGCCAGCAGGAAGGGGGCTTTTGAAGCTTTCTTT.